These 32 T cell receptor beta chains were sequenced from one sample in a study of blood T cells in healthy people across ages (dated by TCRdb to about 2015). The library was obtained by 5' RACE. Sequencing was performed on an Illumina HiSeq 2500. A second about 7 to 11 cycle PCR used a sample-barcoded 5' primer and a J-beta primer mix. Using fastp trimming at Q25 and MiXCR clonotype assembly, TCRdb reanalyzed the public sequencing data and kept in-frame beta chains. Identical CDR3 protein sequences are pooled into one entry, listed with their most common genes and DNA. The sample yields 1.5 million to 2 million distinct CDR3 sequences; 28% were counted once. The top ten clonotypes cover 7.7% of the sample. The sequenced sample consisted of blood. The receptors shown here come from a woman aged 25 to 39 in good health.

This clonotype appeared a few times. The chain links TRBV7-6 to TRBJ1-2; 9 positions agree with TRBD1. The germline CDR1 and CDR2 sequences are SGHVS and FNYEAQ. With V trimmed by 4 bases and J by 8 bases, 8 bases remained unmatched. This CDR3 contains 14 residues. CDR3 in amino acids: CASSYGQGIAGYTF. Here the CDR3 DNA reads TGTGCCAGCAGCTATGGACAGGGGATCGCCGGCTACACCTTC.

This clonotype was seen a handful of times. The chain uses TRBV20-1 and TRBJ1-6; D might be TRBD1 (6 bases). The V and J ends lost 2 bases and 7 bases respectively, with 9 bases between them. This CDR3 comprises 13 residues. The germline CDR1 and CDR2 sequences are DFQATT and SNEGSKA (reference sequence). CDR3 DNA sequence: TGCAGTGCTAGATCCCAGGGGAATTCACCCCTCCACTTT. This gives the protein CSARSQGNSPLHF.

DNA of the CDR3: TGCAGTGCTAGAGATCGAGCGGGACTGGACTACGAGCAGTACTTC. Protein sequence: CSARDRAGLDYEQYF. The chain joins TRBV20-1 to TRBJ2-5; TRBD2 matches 7 bases. TRBJ2-7 explains the end of the DNA better; the J call may be wrong. The V gene's germline CDR1 is DFQATT and CDR2 SNEGSKA (reference sequence). The CDR3 extends over 15 amino acids.

This rearrangement joins TRBV9 to TRBJ2-7; possible D gene TRBD2, 7 bases. This CDR3 has 14 residues. Germline V lookup: CDR1 SGDLS, CDR2 YYNGEE. V was trimmed by 4 bases and J by 2 bases, leaving 13 bases between them. The CDR3 coding sequence is TGTGCCAGCAGCACCCGAGGGGGGGCCTACGAGCAGTACTTC. Translating it yields CASSTRGGAYEQYF.

The chain couples TRBV28 to TRBJ2-2; no reliable D call. The germline gives CDR1 MDHEN, CDR2 SYDVKM. The germline V and J ends were trimmed by 8 bases and 4 bases, with 17 bases remaining between them. The CDR3 is made up of 15 amino acids. DNA of the CDR3: TGTGCCAGCTATCTAGGCCCCGAGCGCACCGGGGAGCTGTTTTTT. It yields the protein CASYLGPERTGELFF.

The chain uses TRBV12-3 or TRBV12-4 and TRBJ2-7; D may correspond to TRBD1 or TRBD2 (5 bases each). The V gene lost 9 bases and the J gene lost 5 bases, with 14 bases spanning the gap. The CDR3 has 12 amino acids. Here the CDR3 reads CASLGAGNEQYF. CDR3 DNA sequence: TGTGCCAGTCTAGGGGCGGGCAACGAGCAGTACTTC.

This clonotype occurred a few times. The V gene is TRBV12-3 or TRBV12-4, the J gene TRBJ2-1; unclear D gene. Trimming cost V 6 bases and J 9 bases, with 9 bases left between them. The CDR3 consists of 11 residues. The CDR3 sequence is CASRVLIEQFF. Here the CDR3 DNA reads TGTGCCAGCAGGGTCTTGATTGAGCAGTTCTTC.

The sample holds many counts of this clonotype. The rearrangement joins TRBV12-3 or TRBV12-4 to TRBJ2-5; 12 bases line up with TRBD2. This CDR3 is 15 amino acids long. V lost 7 bases and J lost 5; bases outside the gene matches: 8. CDR3 in DNA: TGTGCCAGCACAGGACTAGCGGGGTTCTCGGAGACCCAGTACTTC. Translated: CASTGLAGFSETQYF.

The gene calls are TRBV7-2 and TRBJ1-3, with no clear D. The CDR3 consists of 15 residues. V lost 0 bases and J lost 6, with 12 bases in between. The germline V gene has CDR1 SGHTA and CDR2 FQGNSA. Here the CDR3 DNA reads TGTGCCAGCAGCTTAGCGGTGGCGTCGGCAAACACCATATATTTT. It is translated as CASSLAVASANTIYF.

The chain employs TRBV4-1 and TRBJ2-3; 8 bases match TRBD2. Germline V lookup: CDR1 MGHRA, CDR2 YSYEKL. The CDR3 runs 16 residues. Trimming at V came to 1 base and at J to 4 bases, leaving 7 bases not matched to a gene. The CDR3 is CASSQVIRGGSDTQYF. The CDR3 nucleotides are TGCGCCAGCAGCCAAGTTATTCGGGGGGGCTCAGATACGCAGTATTTT.

This clonotype was recorded many times. The V gene is TRBV20-1, the J gene TRBJ2-4; TRBD2 matches at 11 bases. Trimming removed 2 bases from V and 6 bases from J; junction bases left unmatched: 6. The CDR3 is 15 amino acids. Germline assignment: CDR1 DFQATT and CDR2 SNEGSKA (reference sequence). For the CDR3, the DNA is TGCAGTGCTAGATTAGCGGGAGGGCCTGGAAACATTCAGTACTTC. Translation: CSARLAGGPGNIQYF.

This clonotype was observed a handful of times. The J gene is TRBJ2-5, the V gene TRBV7-2, with TRBD2 identical over 7 bases. From germline, CDR1 is SGHTA and CDR2 FQGNSA. With V trimmed by 2 bases and J by 9 bases, 9 bases remained unmatched. The CDR3 is made up of 14 amino acids. The CDR3 region has the DNA TGTGCCAGCAGCTTAAATCCAGGCCGGGGGGCCCAGTACTTC. It yields the protein CASSLNPGRGAQYF.

This clonotype was counted ten times or more. The chain links TRBV12-3 or TRBV12-4 to TRBJ1-5, with D perhaps TRBD1 (5 bases). The CDR3 extends over 16 amino acids. V dropped 2 bases and J dropped 3 bases, with 14 bases sitting between them. The chain's CDR3 is CASSLPSAGLNQPQHF. For the CDR3, the DNA is TGTGCCAGCAGTTTACCCTCGGCAGGGCTCAATCAGCCCCAGCATTTT.

This clonotype came up many times. This rearrangement joins TRBV29-1 to TRBJ1-2; maybe TRBD1 (5 bases). This CDR3 comprises 14 residues. V lost 6 bases and J lost 1, with 15 bases in between. Per the germline V gene, CDR1 is SQVTM and CDR2 is ANQGSEA. For the CDR3, the DNA is TGCAGCGTCGTCCGGGACGGGGGTAACTATGGCTACACCTTC. Its protein product is CSVVRDGGNYGYTF.

The chain has TRBV5-1 and TRBJ2-1, with D maybe TRBD2 (6 bases). Germline V lookup: CDR1 SGHRS, CDR2 YFSETQ. V lost 0 bases and J 7 bases, leaving 17 bases between the germline ends. The CDR3 is made up of 16 amino acids. The CDR3: CASSLGSTRSGNEQFF. CDR3 coding DNA: TGCGCCAGCAGCTTGGGTTCGACCAGGAGCGGGAATGAGCAGTTCTTC.

The chain is built from TRBV7-2 and TRBJ2-3; D unresolved. V was cut by 5 bases and J by 0 bases, with 9 bases left in between. Germline V gene data show CDR1 as SGHTA and CDR2 as FQGNSA. The CDR3 spans 14 residues. This chain's CDR3 is CASSDTVSTDTQYF. The CDR3 coding sequence is TGTGCCAGCAGCGATACAGTGAGCACAGATACGCAGTATTTT.

This chain links TRBV20-1 with TRBJ1-5; D is possibly TRBD1 (6 bases). V lost 6 bases and J lost 3, with 15 bases in between. The CDR3 sequence is 14 residues long. Germline loops: CDR1 DFQATT, CDR2 SNEGSKA (reference sequence). CDR3 DNA sequence: TGCAGTGCCCCCCAGGGGATCATCAATCAGCCCCAGCATTTT. This translates into CSAPQGIINQPQHF.

The gene calls are TRBV7-9 and TRBJ2-4; either TRBD1 or TRBD2 may supply D (6 bases each). The J call could be wrong; TRBJ2-7 is a better fit for the DNA end. The V gene's germline CDR1 is SEHNR and CDR2 FQNEAQ (reference sequence). The CDR3 contains 16 residues. CDR3 sequence (DNA): TGTGCCAGCGGACCGCCGGGGGCGGACCTCTCCTACGAGCAGTACTTC. This sequence encodes CASGPPGADLSYEQYF.

This clonotype has at least ten counts. The V and J genes are TRBV12-3 or TRBV12-4 and TRBJ2-7, with D perhaps matching TRBD1 (5 bases). This CDR3 comprises 13 residues. The V end was cut by 6 bases, the J end by 5 bases, with 14 bases between. The chain's CDR3 is CASRASWGDEQYF. CDR3 nucleotide sequence: TGTGCCAGCAGAGCAAGTTGGGGCGACGAGCAGTACTTC.

This clonotype was counted a few times. This chain links TRBV6-6 with TRBJ2-7, with 9 positions matching TRBD1. Trimming at V came to 2 bases and at J to 3 bases, leaving 5 bases not matched to a gene. CDR3 length equals 15 residues. Per germline, CDR1 MNHNY and CDR2 SVGAGI (reference sequence). CDR3 DNA: TGTGCCAGCAGTTACACCACAGGGGGCAACTACGAGCAGTACTTC. This codes for CASSYTTGGNYEQYF.

This clonotype was counted only a few times. The rearrangement uses TRBV6-5 and TRBJ2-5; D remains unclear. The DNA end lines up better with TRBJ2-7; the J call may be wrong. The germline V gene encodes CDR1 MNHEY and CDR2 SVGAGI. CDR3 length: 13 residues. CDR3 region: CASSYTETGEQYF. The CDR3 DNA reads as TGTGCCAGCAGTTACACCGAAACGGGCGAGCAGTACTTC.

This clonotype was picked up a small number of times. The chain carries TRBV28 and TRBJ2-1; D is undetermined. The CDR3 has 18 amino acids. Deletions cut 5 bases from V and 0 bases from J, with 20 bases between. CDR1 is MDHEN, CDR2 SYDVKM, per germline. The CDR3 DNA follows: TGTGCCAGCAGTCCCCCAGGTGGGCCCATAAGCTCCTACAATGAGCAGTTCTTC. Translation: CASSPPGGPISSYNEQFF. The full variable domain, its missing parts supplied by reference TRBV28 and TRBJ2-1, is DVKVTQSSRYLVKRTGEKVFLECVQDMDHENMFWYRQDPGLGLRLIYFSYDVKMKEKGDIPEGYSVSREKKERFSLILESASTNQTSMYLCASSPPGGPISSYNEQFFGPGTRLTVL.

This clonotype was picked up a small number of times. The chain combines TRBV6-2 or TRBV6-3 with TRBJ1-5; perhaps TRBD1 as D (6 bases). Germline lookup yields CDR1 MNHEY and CDR2 SVGEGT. V was clipped by 1 base and J by 1 base, with 14 bases between them. This CDR3 comprises 17 residues. The CDR3 loop is CASSYYSQGRSNQPQHF. CDR3 sequence (DNA): TGTGCCAGCAGTTACTACAGCCAGGGGAGGAGCAATCAGCCCCAGCATTTT.

The chain carries TRBV20-1 and TRBJ2-7, with TRBD1 matching 8 bases. The CDR3 consists of 14 residues. CDR1 and CDR2 from the germline V gene are DFQATT and SNEGSKA (reference sequence). V shed 5 bases and J 3 bases; nucleotides not matched to a gene: 9. The chain's CDR3 is CSAQSPQGVYEQYF. In DNA form, the CDR3 reads TGCAGTGCTCAAAGCCCACAGGGGGTCTACGAGCAGTACTTC.

The sample holds many counts of this clonotype. The germline gene is not matched at one end of the junction; a read error may be the cause. The V call is TRBV5-1, the J call TRBJ2-1; tentative D call: TRBD2 (6 bases). Germline assignment: CDR1 SGHRS and CDR2 YFSETQ. The CDR3 has 15 amino acids. Written as DNA, the CDR3 is TGTGCCAGCAGCTTAGACGGGAGCTCCTACAATGAGCAGTTCTTC. Protein product: CASSLDGSSYNEQFF.

This clonotype was seen only a few times. The genes are TRBV13 and TRBJ2-4, with TRBD2 identical over 7 bases. The DNA end lines up better with TRBJ2-5; the J call may be wrong. CDR1 and CDR2 from the germline V gene are PRHDT and FYEKMQ (reference sequence). The CDR3 loop spans 16 amino acids. CDR3 region: CASSFGSGREGETQYF. The DNA for the CDR3 is TGTGCCAGCAGCTTTGGGTCAGGGAGGGAAGGGGAGACCCAGTACTTC.

For this clonotype: The junction departs from the called germline gene at one end, perhaps through a read error. The rearrangement links TRBV7-7 to TRBJ2-3; D gene ambiguous. There are 14 residues in the CDR3. CDR1 and CDR2 (germline): SSHAT, FNYEAQ (reference sequence). This CDR3 is CAGSLDTSTDTQYF. DNA of the CDR3: TGTGCCGGCAGCTTAGACACCTCCACAGATACGCAGTATTTT.

V is TRBV6-5 and J is TRBJ2-7; 10 bases align to TRBD2. CDR3 size: 16 residues. Per the germline V gene, CDR1 is MNHEY and CDR2 is SVGAGI. Unmatched junction bases numbered 7, after V lost 0 bases and J lost 5 bases. CDR3 sequence reads: CASSYSRLAGAHEQYF. The CDR3 DNA reads as TGTGCCAGCAGTTACTCCCGACTAGCGGGTGCCCACGAGCAGTACTTC.

The chain recombines TRBV12-3 or TRBV12-4 with TRBJ1-6; D is unclear. The CDR3 is made up of 14 amino acids. Trimming pared 4 bases from V and 7 bases from J, leaving 11 bases between. The CDR3 bases are TGTGCCAGCAGTTCCGCCGCCTGGAATTCACCCCTCCACTTT. Translating it yields CASSSAAWNSPLHF.

This rearrangement joins TRBV15 to TRBJ2-5; D is undetermined. This CDR3 spans 12 amino acids. Trimming cost V 8 bases and J 0 bases, with 7 bases left between them. Germline V gene data show CDR1 as LNHNV and CDR2 as YYDKDF (reference sequence). CDR3 nucleotides: TGTGCCACCCGCCAGGACCAAGAGACCCAGTACTTC. It codes for CATRQDQETQYF.

This chain uses TRBV2 with TRBJ2-3; tentative D call: TRBD2 (5 bases). CDR1 and CDR2 (germline): SNHLY, FYNNEI. V lost 9 bases and J 1 base, leaving 14 bases between the germline ends. The length of the CDR3 is 14 residues. CDR3 in DNA: TGTGCCAGTGCTCTAGCTCCGGGCACAGATACGCAGTATTTT. It encodes CASALAPGTDTQYF.

The DNA for the CDR3 is TGTGCCAGCAGCTCTGGACAGGGGAGGGGCCGGGGTGGCTACACCTTC. Its translation: CASSSGQGRGRGGYTF. The chain links TRBV7-3 to TRBJ1-2; TRBD1 matches 9 bases. CDR3 length: 16 residues. Per germline, CDR1 SGHTA and CDR2 FQGTGA. Trimming removed 4 bases from V and 7 bases from J; junction bases left unmatched: 13.